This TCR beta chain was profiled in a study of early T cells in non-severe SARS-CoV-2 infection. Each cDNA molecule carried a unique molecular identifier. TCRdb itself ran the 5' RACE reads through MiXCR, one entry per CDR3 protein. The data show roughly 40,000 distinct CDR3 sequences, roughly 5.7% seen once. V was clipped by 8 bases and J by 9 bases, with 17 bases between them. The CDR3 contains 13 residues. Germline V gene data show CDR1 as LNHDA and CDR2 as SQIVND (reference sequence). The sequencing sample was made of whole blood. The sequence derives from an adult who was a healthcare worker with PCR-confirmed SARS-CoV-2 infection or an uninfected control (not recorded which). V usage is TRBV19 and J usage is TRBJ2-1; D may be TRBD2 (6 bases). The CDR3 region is CASRNYVGGEQFF. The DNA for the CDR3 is TGTGCCAGTCGGAATTATGTGGGGGGTGAGCAGTTCTTC.